Listed here are 8 T cell receptor beta chains from one sample, sequenced in a study of Ad26.COV2.S vaccination and SARS-CoV-2 variants. Sequencing used immunoSEQ multiplex PCR; TCRdb keeps in-frame clones, though not all of them. Of roughly 380,000 clones detected, around 87% appear once; the ten largest clones hold roughly 3.2%. Treatment denoted: 15 to 20 received Ad26.COV2.S at low or high dose, single or two shots; five or six received placebo; per-sample allocation not given. Day 63 following the first vaccine or placebo injection was when the samples were taken. The sequenced sample was peripheral blood, obtained in a trial of Ad26.COV2.S vaccine versus placebo. The receptors come from a person between 18 and 65 years old who received the Ad26.COV2.S COVID-19 vaccine or a placebo.

This clone is a singleton in its sample. The chain links TRBV7-2 to TRBJ2-7, with TRBD2 matching over 11 bases. Unmatched junction bases numbered 5, after V lost 4 bases and J lost 3 bases. The CDR3 consists of 15 residues. Germline lookup yields CDR1 SGHTA and CDR2 FQGNSA. CDR3 protein: CASSYTSGGLYEQYF. The CDR3 DNA sequence: TGTGCCAGCAGCTATACTAGCGGGGGACTCTACGAGCAGTACTTC.

In its sample, this clone was seen a few times. The chain has TRBV20-1 and TRBJ2-5; D perhaps matches TRBD2 (6 bases). The germline V gene encodes CDR1 DFQATT and CDR2 SNEGSKA (reference sequence). V dropped 3 bases and J dropped 1 base, with 9 bases sitting between them. This CDR3 contains 13 residues. DNA of the CDR3: TGCAGTGCTAGTGGGGGACTCCAAGAGACCCAGTACTTC. Protein: CSASGGLQETQYF.

A single count supports this clone. The chain couples TRBV9 to TRBJ1-1; perhaps TRBD1 as D (6 bases). V lost 4 bases, J lost 0 bases, and 10 bases lay in between. The CDR3 contains 14 residues. The germline gives CDR1 SGDLS, CDR2 YYNGEE. CDR3 nucleotides: TGTGCCAGCAGCCTAGGGGGGATGAACACTGAAGCTTTCTTT. This gives the protein CASSLGGMNTEAFF.

Here the CDR3 DNA reads TGTGCCAGCAGCGTAGCCGAGGACCCAAACTATAGCAATCAGCCCCAGCATTTT. Protein product: CASSVAEDPNYSNQPQHF. The V and J genes are TRBV9 and TRBJ1-5, with D unclear. Germline values: CDR1 SGDLS, CDR2 YYNGEE. The CDR3 spans 18 residues. The V gene lost 0 bases and the J gene lost 0 bases, with 16 bases spanning the gap.

The chain employs TRBV3-1 (or the pseudogene TRBV3-2) and TRBJ2-7; 9 bases fit TRBD2. This CDR3 spans 14 amino acids. Germline V gene sequence: CDR1 LGHDT, CDR2 YNNKEL (reference sequence). V lost 4 bases to trimming and J lost 5 bases; unmatched junction nucleotides: 6. The CDR3 nucleotides are TGTGCCAGCAGCCCGTTTCCTAGCGGGGACGAGCAGTACTTC. Translating it yields CASSPFPSGDEQYF.

The chain carries TRBV10-3 and TRBJ2-3; no clear D gene. V was trimmed by 3 bases and J by 5 bases, leaving 9 bases between them. Germline V CDR1 and CDR2: ENHRY, SYGVKD. There are 13 residues in the CDR3. CDR3: CAISDRILDTQYF. The CDR3 coding sequence is TGTGCCATCAGTGACCGAATCCTAGATACGCAGTATTTT.

The rearrangement uses TRBV7-2 and TRBJ2-3, with D perhaps matching TRBD2 (6 bases). V lost 2 bases and J lost 6, with 12 bases in between. Germline V gene data show CDR1 as SGHTA and CDR2 as FQGNSA. This CDR3 has 14 amino acids. CDR3 DNA sequence: TGTGCCAGCAGCTTAATGGGAGGCTCCGATACGCAGTATTTT. Its translation is CASSLMGGSDTQYF.

The CDR3 DNA reads TGTGCCAGCAGCTTAGGACAGGCCGCCTATGGCTACACCTTC. Translation: CASSLGQAAYGYTF. This sequence joins TRBV13 and TRBJ1-2; perhaps TRBD1 as D (5 bases). Trimming shortened V by 0 bases and J by 4 bases, and 9 bases separated the two germline ends. Germline assignment: CDR1 PRHDT and CDR2 FYEKMQ (reference sequence). The CDR3 totals 14 residues.